The 8 T cell receptor beta chains below all came from one sample that was sequenced in a study of T cell responses to AZD1222 COVID-19 vaccine. TCRdb's copy holds only in-frame clones and misses some; the assay was immunoSEQ multiplex PCR. The sample holds 140,000 or so clones; more than 85% are singletons and the top ten take under 4.5%. This material consisted of peripheral blood, taken 28 days after the second AZD1222 dose. The origin of the receptors is an adult who received the AZD1222 COVID-19 vaccine.

The gene calls are TRBV12-3 or TRBV12-4 and TRBJ2-5; 7 nucleotides match TRBD1. The CDR3 sequence is 12 residues long. Unmatched junction bases numbered 2, after V lost 6 bases and J lost 4 bases. The CDR3 coding sequence is TGTGCCAGCAGCCCAGGGGGAGAGACCCAGTACTTC. Its translation is CASSPGGETQYF.

This sequence joins TRBV19 and TRBJ2-3; tentatively, D is TRBD1 (5 bases). Germline V gene lookup returns CDR1 LNHDA and CDR2 SQIVND (reference sequence). The CDR3 is 14 amino acids. The V gene lost 1 base and the J gene lost 6 bases, with 11 bases spanning the gap. The CDR3 DNA sequence: TGTGCCAGTAGTATAGGCAGGGCATCGGATACGCAGTATTTT. Protein: CASSIGRASDTQYF.

The chain is built from TRBV25-1 and TRBJ2-7, with TRBD2 matching 13 bases. Germline CDR1 MGHDK, CDR2 SYGVNS. The CDR3 length is 15 residues. V trimming: 1 base; J trimming: 3 bases; junction bases outside the gene matches: 0. CDR3 residues: CASSEWTSGGYEQYF. CDR3 sequence (DNA): TGTGCCAGCAGTGAATGGACTAGCGGGGGCTACGAGCAGTACTTC.

The chain is built from TRBV28 and TRBJ2-7; a weak D match, TRBD2 (6 bases). Germline CDR1 reads MDHEN; CDR2 reads SYDVKM. This CDR3 has 14 residues. V lost 1 base, J lost 0 bases, and 7 bases lay in between. In DNA, the CDR3 is TGTGCCAGCAGTTTATTGGGGGGCTCCTACGAGCAGTACTTC. Translated, it gives CASSLLGGSYEQYF.

This clone appeared a single time. The rearrangement links TRBV5-4 to TRBJ2-4; tentatively, D is TRBD2 (5 bases). This CDR3 region has 14 residues. Germline V gene sequence: CDR1 SGHNT, CDR2 YYREEE (reference sequence). The germline V and J ends were trimmed by 4 bases and 7 bases, with 15 bases remaining between them. CDR3 protein: CASSPDSLGNIQYF. The CDR3 DNA reads as TGTGCCAGCAGCCCGGACTCCCTGGGGAACATTCAGTACTTC.

This chain links TRBV6-4 with TRBJ1-1, with no clear D. The CDR3 contains 13 residues. Trimming stripped 10 bases from V and 4 bases from J, with 16 bases between. From germline, CDR1 is MRHNA and CDR2 SNTAGT. As DNA, the CDR3 is TGTGCCACCTCGTTAGAGCGGGGCACTGAAGCTTTCTTT. This sequence encodes CATSLERGTEAFF.

Regarding this clone: The junction shows a germline mismatch at one end, possibly a read error. The V and J genes are TRBV9 and TRBJ1-2, with a tentative D call TRBD1 (5 bases). The CDR3 has 13 residues. The germline gives CDR1 SGDLS, CDR2 YYNGEE. CDR3 sequence: CATSNWGDGGYTF. In nucleotides, the CDR3 is TGTGCCACCAGCAATTGGGGGGACGGGGGCTACACCTTC.

The J gene is TRBJ2-2, the V gene TRBV6-5, with D unclear. The ends were cut back, 5 bases at V and 6 bases at J, with 13 bases in the middle. CDR3 length: 14 residues. CDR1 and CDR2 from the germline V gene are MNHEY and SVGAGI. The CDR3 here is CASSTHTGPGELFF. CDR3 DNA sequence: TGTGCCAGCAGTACCCACACCGGCCCCGGGGAGCTGTTTTTT.